This T cell receptor beta chain came from a study of cytomegalovirus exposure and HLA in healthy donors. Study-wide findings and caveats: Some V segments, including TRBV6-2 and TRBV6-3, were excluded as indistinguishable. Most likely, a cluster of highly shared sequence variants arose as a sequencing artifact.

As to this clone: What it recognizes is unknown.

CDR1 is LGHNA, CDR2 YSLEER, per germline. The V and J ends lost 0 bases and 2 bases, in that order; junction bases with no gene match: 5. The CDR3 totals 16 residues. Researchers ran the PCR with 60 Vbeta and 13 Jbeta primers. Generated by immunoSEQ multiplex PCR, the TCRdb table keeps only in-frame clones and is missing some. The sample carries some 160,000 clones, 60% to 85% recorded once. The chain links TRBV4-3 to TRBJ2-7; 9 bases match TRBD1. The receptor was isolated from a man in his forties or fifties in good health and CMV-seronegative. Sequenced input: PBMCs. The CDR3 region has the DNA TGCGCCAGCAGCCAAGATCCGAGACAGGGGGCCTACGAGCAGTACTTC. Protein sequence: CASSQDPRQGAYEQYF.